This T cell receptor (beta chain) was sequenced in a study of blood T cell repertoires in COVID-19. Study overall: The cDNA or gDNA used as material had been derived from T cells, B-cell-depleted T cells, or PBMCs.

Per the original methods: By means of reference gene primer amplification, nucleated cell counts were estimated. Some clones are missing from TCRdb's copy, which holds only in-frame ones; the method was immunoSEQ multiplex PCR. From that table come the V and J calls and clone size; the DNA was used to work out D and trimming. The data hold over 200,000 clones, with about nine tenths observed a single time. The germline CDR1 and CDR2 sequences are GTSNPN and SVGIG (reference sequence). The CDR3 length is 19 residues. V shed 0 bases and J shed 5 bases, with 28 bases lying between them. This clonotype was obtained from a woman aged 55-69 years with acute or convalescent COVID-19. The sequenced sample was peripheral blood. This sequence joins TRBV30 and TRBJ1-1, with D perhaps matching TRBD1 (6 bases). CDR3 sequence (DNA): TGTGCCTGGAGTGTACTTGACTCTGTGTGGGGGGGGGCTGAAACTGAAGCTTTCTTT. Protein sequence: CAWSVLDSVWGGAETEAFF.